Listed below are T cell receptor beta chains from one sample, sequenced in a study of cytomegalovirus exposure and HLA in healthy donors. Profiling relied on immunoSEQ multiplex PCR, and the TCRdb table lists in-frame clones only, not all of them. The table shows under 200,000 clones, with around 68% occurring only once. The sample comprised PBMCs. These receptors all come from a man in his fifties or sixties in good health and CMV-seronegative. Both conserved end residues are part of each CDR3. D genes are given only for firm matches. Size tells how often a clone was seen (once, few, many) or the class of an expanded clone, and some rows leave it out.

CDR3 | DNA | V | D | size | J
CASSRDRPSGYTF | TGTGCCAGTAGTAGGGACAGGCCCTCGGGCTACACCTTC | TRBV19 | TRBD1 | few | TRBJ1-2
CASSLSSVVGGYIF | TGTGCCAGCAGCTTGTCTTCTGTGGTTGGCGGCTACATCTTC | TRBV5-4 | - | - | TRBJ1-2
CASSDGQGPSWATEAFF | TGTGCCAGCAGTGACGGACAGGGGCCGAGCTGGGCCACTGAAGCTTTCTTT | TRBV25-1 | TRBD1 | few | TRBJ1-1
CASSPDRGETQYF | TGTGCCAGCAGCCCGGACAGGGGGGAGACCCAGTACTTC | TRBV5-5 | TRBD1 | few | TRBJ2-5
CASSSSWASTDTQYF | TGCGCCAGCAGCTCCTCGTGGGCTAGCACAGATACGCAGTATTTT | TRBV5-1 | - | - | TRBJ2-3
CAWRSWQINYGYTF | TGTGCCTGGAGGTCGTGGCAGATCAACTATGGCTACACCTTC | TRBV30 | - | - | TRBJ1-2
CASSLYLDNRDNQPQHF | TGTGCCAGCAGCTTGTATCTCGACAATCGGGACAATCAGCCCCAGCATTTT | TRBV5-6 | - | - | TRBJ1-5
CASSLWGESYEQYF | TGTGCCAGCAGTTTATGGGGAGAGTCCTACGAGCAGTACTTC | TRBV28 | - | once | TRBJ2-7
CASSLAPGQPNSPLHF | TGCGCCAGCAGCTTGGCCCCGGGACAGCCTAATTCACCCCTCCACTTT | TRBV5-1 | TRBD1 | - | TRBJ1-6
CSVGTGSQPQHF | TGCAGCGTGGGGACAGGCTCTCAGCCCCAGCATTTT | TRBV29-1 | TRBD1 | once | TRBJ1-5
CASSLVGGNEQFF | TGTGCCAGCAGCTTAGTAGGGGGAAATGAGCAGTTCTTC | TRBV7-9 | - | - | TRBJ2-1
CASRLTSGGSDTQYF | TGTGCCAGCAGGCTGACTAGCGGGGGGTCAGATACGCAGTATTTT | TRBV11-2 | TRBD2 | - | TRBJ2-3
CASSEGMGGGETQYF | TGTGCCAGCAGTGAAGGAATGGGAGGAGGGGAGACCCAGTACTTC | TRBV25-1 | - | - | TRBJ2-5
CASSIEGVMGNQPQHF | TGTGCCAGTAGTATAGAAGGGGTGATGGGCAATCAGCCCCAGCATTTT | TRBV19 | - | - | TRBJ1-5
CASSRWGGLQETQYF | TGTGCCAGTAGTCGGTGGGGGGGCCTGCAAGAGACCCAGTACTTC | TRBV19 | - | - | TRBJ2-5
CASSASTGNTEAFF | TGCGCCAGCAGCGCCTCGACAGGGAACACTGAAGCTTTCTTT | TRBV5-1 | - | - | TRBJ1-1
CASSQGQGVNPLHF | TGCGCCAGCAGCCAGGGCCAGGGGGTAAACCCCCTCCACTTT | TRBV4-1 | TRBD1 | - | TRBJ1-6
CASSFLKGLTSGANVLTF | TGTGCCAGCAGTTTCCTTAAGGGACTGACCTCTGGGGCCAACGTCCTGACTTTC | TRBV28 | - | - | TRBJ2-6
CASSFAGGMNTEAFF | TGCGCCAGCAGCTTCGCAGGGGGGATGAACACTGAAGCTTTCTTT | TRBV5-1 | TRBD1 | - | TRBJ1-1
CASSLLYEQYF | TGTGCCAGCAGCCTCCTCTACGAGCAGTACTTC | TRBV7-2 | - | - | TRBJ2-7
CAISESQGSYEQYF | TGTGCCATCAGTGAGTCGCAGGGGTCCTACGAGCAGTACTTC | TRBV10-3 | - | - | TRBJ2-7
CASSLAGGSYNSPLHF | TGCGCCAGCAGCTTGGCCGGGGGCTCCTATAATTCACCCCTCCACTTT | TRBV5-1 | - | - | TRBJ1-6
CASTSTDTQYF | TGTGCCAGCACTAGCACAGATACGCAGTATTTT | TRBV2 | - | few | TRBJ2-3
CASSGTGAGHGASGANVLTF | TGCGCCAGCAGTGGGACAGGGGCAGGCCATGGGGCCTCTGGGGCCAACGTCCTGACTTTC | TRBV10-1 | TRBD1 | - | TRBJ2-6
CASSRDRGSNEQFF | TGTGCCAGTAGCCGGGACAGGGGGTCCAATGAGCAGTTCTTC | TRBV19 | TRBD1 | - | TRBJ2-1
CASSYSHRGWDEQYF | TGTGCCAGCAGCTATAGTCACAGGGGGTGGGACGAGCAGTACTTC | TRBV11-2 | TRBD1 | - | TRBJ2-7
CASSETRGYQETQYF | TGTGCCAGCAGTGAAACGAGGGGGTACCAAGAGACCCAGTACTTC | TRBV2 | - | - | TRBJ2-5
CASTNLPRGVTEAFF | TGCGCCAGCACCAACCTCCCCCGGGGGGTCACTGAGGCTTTCTTT | TRBV10-1 | - | - | TRBJ1-1
CASSVAGAYGYTF | TGTGCCAGCAGCGTAGCAGGGGCCTATGGCTACACCTTC | TRBV9 | - | - | TRBJ1-2
CASSPGTGRNYGYTF | TGTGCCAGCTCACCCGGGACAGGGAGAAACTATGGCTACACCTTC | TRBV18 | TRBD1 | - | TRBJ1-2
CASILRQEAFRYTF | TGTGCCAGCATTTTACGGCAGGAGGCCTTCCGATACACCTTC | TRBV7-2 | - | - | TRBJ1-2
CASSEYIGGFRYEQYF | TGTGCCAGCAGTGAATATATAGGCGGGTTCCGGTACGAGCAGTACTTC | TRBV25-1 | - | once | TRBJ2-7
CASSSGTSGAETQYF | TGCGCCAGCAGCTCCGGGACTAGCGGGGCAGAGACCCAGTACTTC | TRBV5-1 | TRBD2 | - | TRBJ2-5
CASSQEGQGLSGANVLTF | TGTGCCAGCAGCCAAGAGGGACAGGGGCTGTCTGGGGCCAACGTCCTGACTTTC | TRBV4-2 | TRBD1 | - | TRBJ2-6
CASSHGRSALEAFF | TGCGCCAGCAGCCACGGCAGGTCTGCCCTCGAAGCTTTCTTT | TRBV4-1 | - | - | TRBJ1-1
CASSENPTSGVSSYNEQFF | TGTGCCAGCAGCGAAAATCCGACTAGCGGGGTGAGCTCCTACAATGAGCAGTTCTTC | TRBV4-2 | TRBD2 | few | TRBJ2-1
CASSGSGKAFF | TGTGCCAGCAGCGGCTCGGGGAAAGCTTTCTTT | TRBV7-3 | - | - | TRBJ1-1
CSVEQSGNEQYF | TGCAGCGTTGAACAGTCGGGGAACGAGCAGTACTTC | TRBV29-1 | - | - | TRBJ2-7
CASSLVAGGTEAFF | TGTGCCAGCAGCTTAGTAGCAGGGGGCACTGAAGCTTTCTTT | TRBV11-2 | TRBD1 | - | TRBJ1-1
CASSSGQGRREQYF | TGTGCCAGCAGCTCCGGACAGGGACGAAGGGAGCAGTACTTC | TRBV5-4 | TRBD1 | few | TRBJ2-7
CASSFVAGAYNEQFF | TGCGCCAGCAGCTTCGTAGCGGGGGCCTACAATGAGCAGTTCTTC | TRBV5-1 | TRBD2 | few | TRBJ2-1
CASSLGILSALNSPLHF | TGCGCCAGCAGCTTGGGCATCCTCTCTGCCCTAAATTCACCCCTCCACTTT | TRBV5-1 | - | - | TRBJ1-6
CASSFPRTGPGTEAFF | TGTGCCAGCAGTTTCCCTAGGACAGGGCCTGGGACTGAAGCTTTCTTT | TRBV27 | TRBD1 | - | TRBJ1-1
CASSPLPSSGGTRYQYF | TGTGCCAGCAGCCCCCTTCCCTCTAGCGGGGGGACCAGGTACCAGTACTTC | TRBV7-2 | TRBD2 | - | TRBJ2-7
CASSQAPGQGLTGELFF | TGCGCCAGCAGCCAAGCCCCAGGACAGGGTCTCACCGGGGAGCTGTTTTTT | TRBV4-1 | TRBD1 | - | TRBJ2-2
CASSPRTQVGYEQYF | TGTGCCAGCAGCCCACGGACTCAAGTGGGCTACGAGCAGTACTTC | TRBV6-5 | - | once | TRBJ2-7
CASRKESSYNSPLHF | TGTGCCAGCAGAAAAGAGAGCTCCTATAATTCACCCCTCCACTTT | TRBV25-1 | - | - | TRBJ1-6
CASSLGLNYGYTF | TGTGCCAGCAGCCTGGGACTGAACTATGGCTACACCTTC | TRBV5-4 | - | few | TRBJ1-2
CASRTSRQGTNTEAFF | TGTGCCAGTAGAACCTCCAGACAGGGAACGAACACTGAAGCTTTCTTT | TRBV19 | TRBD1 | - | TRBJ1-1